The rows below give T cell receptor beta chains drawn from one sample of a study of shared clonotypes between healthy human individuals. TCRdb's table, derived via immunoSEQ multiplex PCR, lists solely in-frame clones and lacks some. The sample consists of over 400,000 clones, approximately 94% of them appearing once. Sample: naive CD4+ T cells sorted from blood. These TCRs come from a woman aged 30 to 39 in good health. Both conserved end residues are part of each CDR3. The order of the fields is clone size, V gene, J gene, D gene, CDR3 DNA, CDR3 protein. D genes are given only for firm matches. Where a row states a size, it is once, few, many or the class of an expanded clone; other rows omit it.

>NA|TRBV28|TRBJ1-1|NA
TGTGCCAGCTCGAATGGGGCGGCAGCAGCAATCGAAGCTTTCTTT
CASSNGAAAAIEAFF
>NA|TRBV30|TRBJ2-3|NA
TGTGCCTGGAGTGTAGCGGGGGTCAGGGGGCGCCTAACAGATACGCAGTATTTT
CAWSVAGVRGRLTDTQYF
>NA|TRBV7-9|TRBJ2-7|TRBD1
TGTGCCAGCAGCTTTTCCGGGACAGGGACCGAGCAGTACTTC
CASSFSGTGTEQYF
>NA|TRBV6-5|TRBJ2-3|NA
TGTGCCAGCAGAGTGACGGAGAGCACAGATACGCAGTATTTT
CASRVTESTDTQYF
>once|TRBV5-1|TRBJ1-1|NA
TGCGCCAGCAGCTTCCAGGGGCAGAACACTGAAGCTTTCTTT
CASSFQGQNTEAFF
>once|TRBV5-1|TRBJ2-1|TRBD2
TGCGCCAGCAGCTCTACTAGCGGTTCCTACAATGAGCAGTTCTTC
CASSSTSGSYNEQFF
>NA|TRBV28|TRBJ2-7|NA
TGTGCCAGCACCAGGGGGGTCTACGAGCAGTACTTC
CASTRGVYEQYF
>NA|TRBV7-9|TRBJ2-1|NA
TGTGCCAGCAGCTCCAGGGGGGTCACCTACAATGAGCAGTTCTTC
CASSSRGVTYNEQFF
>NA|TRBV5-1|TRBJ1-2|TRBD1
TGCGCCAGCAGCTTGCTCACGGGACAGAACTATGGCTACACCTTC
CASSLLTGQNYGYTF
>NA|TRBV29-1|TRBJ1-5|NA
TGCAGCGTTGGAGGCAGGGTTGGAGTGCCCCAGCATTTT
CSVGGRVGVPQHF
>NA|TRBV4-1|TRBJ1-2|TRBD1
TGCGCCAGCAGCCCAGGACAGGGAAACTATGGCTACACCTTC
CASSPGQGNYGYTF
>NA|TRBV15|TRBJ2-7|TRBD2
TGTGCCACCAGCAGAGATTCTAGCGGGATCCTCTACGAGCAGTACTTC
CATSRDSSGILYEQYF
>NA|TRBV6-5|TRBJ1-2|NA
TGTGCCAGCAGTTACGACAGAACCAACTATGGCTACACCTTC
CASSYDRTNYGYTF
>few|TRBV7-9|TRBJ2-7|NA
TGTGCCAGCTCCCACAGGACTTCCTACGAGCAGTACTTC
CASSHRTSYEQYF
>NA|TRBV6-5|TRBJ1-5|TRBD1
TGTGCCAGCAGTACCTCGGGACAGAGCAATCAGCCCCAGCATTTT
CASSTSGQSNQPQHF